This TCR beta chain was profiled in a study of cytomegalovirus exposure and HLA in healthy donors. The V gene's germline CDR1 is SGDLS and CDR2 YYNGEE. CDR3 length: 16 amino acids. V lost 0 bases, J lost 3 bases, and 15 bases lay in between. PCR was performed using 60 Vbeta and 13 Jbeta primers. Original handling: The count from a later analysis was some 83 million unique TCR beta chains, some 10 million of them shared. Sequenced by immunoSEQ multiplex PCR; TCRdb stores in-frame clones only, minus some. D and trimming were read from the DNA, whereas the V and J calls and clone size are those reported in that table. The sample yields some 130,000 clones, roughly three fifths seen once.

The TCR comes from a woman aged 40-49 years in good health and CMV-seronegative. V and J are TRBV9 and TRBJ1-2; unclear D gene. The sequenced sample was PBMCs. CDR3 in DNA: TGTGCCAGCAGCGTAGATTGGCGGGGTGGGTACTATGGCTACACCTTC. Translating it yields CASSVDWRGGYYGYTF.